This record looks at one T cell receptor (beta chain) sequence and its context. The antigen is undetermined. The data are from a study of cytomegalovirus exposure and HLA in healthy donors. Study-wide results and caveats: In a later analysis, TCR beta V- and J-gene trimming was associated with a missense DCLRE1C variant. A cluster of highly shared sequence variants was likely a sequencing artifact.

In the PCR, 60 Vbeta and 13 Jbeta primers were used. Assay: immunoSEQ multiplex PCR; the TCRdb copy retains only in-frame clones and omits some. The table has over 150,000 clones, 79% seen once. The receptor was isolated from a young woman in good health and CMV-seronegative. Material: PBMCs.

The CDR3 sequence: CASSTGGSIYGYTF. In DNA form, the CDR3 reads TGTGCCAGCAGTACCGGGGGATCAATCTATGGCTACACCTTC. The chain has TRBV2 and TRBJ1-2, with D possibly matching TRBD1 (5 bases). V lost 5 bases and J 4 bases, leaving 14 bases between the germline ends. Germline loops: CDR1 SNHLY, CDR2 FYNNEI. This CDR3 comprises 14 residues.